The sequence of this T cell receptor (beta chain) was determined in a study of OX40 agonist ivuxolimab in advanced cancers. Study-level background: In this cohort, patients received ivuxolimab, an agonistic anti-OX40 (CD134) antibody. A mean age of approximately 58 years, range about 20 to 85, was recorded, and roughly 80% were male. Points from the study as a whole: Clonal expansion was among the lowest in partial responders at 0.1-3.0 mg/kg, especially CD8+. The average count of expanded clones was higher among CD8+ T cells than among CD4+.

J lost 10 bases, V lost 5 bases, and 7 bases had no gene match. The germline gives CDR1 DFQATT, CDR2 SNEGSKA (reference sequence). CDR3 length: 11 residues. This clone was detected once. The antigen is unknown. This table comes from immunoSEQ multiplex PCR, and its TCRdb copy is limited to in-frame clones, with some not included. The data hold about 54,000 clones, with around 89% observed a single time. This sequence was found in an adult with an advanced solid tumor such as melanoma, head and neck, liver or kidney cancer. The chain couples TRBV20-1 to TRBJ1-1, with 7 bases lining up with TRBD1. Sequenced material: CD4+ or CD8+ T cells sorted from blood, taken in a trial of the OX40 agonist ivuxolimab. The CDR3 here is CSAYPPGGAFF. CDR3 nucleotides: TGCAGTGCTTACCCCCCAGGGGGAGCTTTCTTT.